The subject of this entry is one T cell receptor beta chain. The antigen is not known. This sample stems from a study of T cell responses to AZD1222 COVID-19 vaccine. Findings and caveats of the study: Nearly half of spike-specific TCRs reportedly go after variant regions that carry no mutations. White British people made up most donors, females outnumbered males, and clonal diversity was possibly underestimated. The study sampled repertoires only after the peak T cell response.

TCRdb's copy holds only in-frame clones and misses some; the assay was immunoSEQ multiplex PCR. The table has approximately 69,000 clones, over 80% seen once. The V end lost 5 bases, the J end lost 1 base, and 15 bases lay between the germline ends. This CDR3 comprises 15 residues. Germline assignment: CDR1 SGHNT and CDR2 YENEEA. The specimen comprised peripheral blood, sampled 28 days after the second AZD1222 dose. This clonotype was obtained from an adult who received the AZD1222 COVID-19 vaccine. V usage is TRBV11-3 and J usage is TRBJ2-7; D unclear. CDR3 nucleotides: TGTGCCAGCAGCCGGCATCCTGACCCTTCCTACGAGCAGTACTTC. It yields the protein CASSRHPDPSYEQYF.